The T cell receptor (beta chain) described here comes from a study of T cell responses to AZD1222 COVID-19 vaccine. The table came from immunoSEQ multiplex PCR; TCRdb's copy has only in-frame clones and leaves some out. This table has roughly 76,000 clones, roughly 90% appearing once. Comments on this clone: Antigen specificity is unknown.

Study-level findings and limits: There were mostly white British donors and more females than males, and clonal diversity was possibly underestimated. Elevations in Spike-specific TCR breadth and depth followed administration of two AZD1222 doses.

The germline V gene encodes CDR1 LGHNA and CDR2 YSLEER. The CDR3 consists of 14 residues. V dropped 0 bases and J dropped 5; count of bases not matched to a gene: 3. The rearrangement uses TRBV4-3 and TRBJ2-7, with 8 bases matching TRBD2. The starting material was peripheral blood, obtained on day 0 of AZD1222 vaccination. This clonotype originated in an adult in good health. The CDR3 loop reads CASSQDTGRDEQYF. The CDR3, as DNA: TGCGCCAGCAGCCAAGATACCGGGAGGGACGAGCAGTACTTC.